Given below is one T cell receptor (beta chain) in context. Sequenced by immunoSEQ multiplex PCR; TCRdb stores in-frame clones only, minus some. Of tens of thousands of clones in the sample, approximately 87% were seen once. The data belong to a study of technical replicates of blood from a handful of donors. This CDR3 is built from 17 residues. Germline CDR1 LNHDA, CDR2 SQIVND (reference sequence). The V and J ends lost 1 base and 5 bases, in that order; junction bases with no gene match: 12. The J gene is TRBJ2-5, the V gene TRBV19; 8 positions agree with TRBD2. What was sequenced was PBMCs. The source is a human donor in good health. Some clones in this sample may be carry-over from other donors' samples. The CDR3 reads CASSIAGAGVTRETQYF. As DNA, the CDR3 is TGTGCCAGTAGTATAGCTGGAGCGGGGGTTACTAGGGAGACCCAGTACTTC.